This T cell receptor beta chain emerged from a study of neurological immune-mediated disorders. Germline V gene lookup returns CDR1 LGHNA and CDR2 YSLEER. The CDR3 covers 15 residues. V lost 3 bases, J lost 3 bases, and 6 bases stayed unmatched. Sequencing runs each yielded over 200 million TCR-beta sequences from 15-18 subjects. TCRdb re-analysed the 5' RACE reads in MiXCR, keeping a single row per CDR3 protein. The table includes approximately 38,000 distinct CDR3 sequences, roughly 6.9% detected once. The sample holds many counts of this clonotype. The clonotype was recovered from a man aged 50 to 59 in good health. Sequencing used CD4+ T cells from blood. The V gene is TRBV4-3, the J gene TRBJ2-5; 8 nucleotides match TRBD1. The CDR3 nucleotides read TGCGCCAGCAGCCATCTCGGACAGGGAAAAGAGACCCAGTACTTC. Translation: CASSHLGQGKETQYF.